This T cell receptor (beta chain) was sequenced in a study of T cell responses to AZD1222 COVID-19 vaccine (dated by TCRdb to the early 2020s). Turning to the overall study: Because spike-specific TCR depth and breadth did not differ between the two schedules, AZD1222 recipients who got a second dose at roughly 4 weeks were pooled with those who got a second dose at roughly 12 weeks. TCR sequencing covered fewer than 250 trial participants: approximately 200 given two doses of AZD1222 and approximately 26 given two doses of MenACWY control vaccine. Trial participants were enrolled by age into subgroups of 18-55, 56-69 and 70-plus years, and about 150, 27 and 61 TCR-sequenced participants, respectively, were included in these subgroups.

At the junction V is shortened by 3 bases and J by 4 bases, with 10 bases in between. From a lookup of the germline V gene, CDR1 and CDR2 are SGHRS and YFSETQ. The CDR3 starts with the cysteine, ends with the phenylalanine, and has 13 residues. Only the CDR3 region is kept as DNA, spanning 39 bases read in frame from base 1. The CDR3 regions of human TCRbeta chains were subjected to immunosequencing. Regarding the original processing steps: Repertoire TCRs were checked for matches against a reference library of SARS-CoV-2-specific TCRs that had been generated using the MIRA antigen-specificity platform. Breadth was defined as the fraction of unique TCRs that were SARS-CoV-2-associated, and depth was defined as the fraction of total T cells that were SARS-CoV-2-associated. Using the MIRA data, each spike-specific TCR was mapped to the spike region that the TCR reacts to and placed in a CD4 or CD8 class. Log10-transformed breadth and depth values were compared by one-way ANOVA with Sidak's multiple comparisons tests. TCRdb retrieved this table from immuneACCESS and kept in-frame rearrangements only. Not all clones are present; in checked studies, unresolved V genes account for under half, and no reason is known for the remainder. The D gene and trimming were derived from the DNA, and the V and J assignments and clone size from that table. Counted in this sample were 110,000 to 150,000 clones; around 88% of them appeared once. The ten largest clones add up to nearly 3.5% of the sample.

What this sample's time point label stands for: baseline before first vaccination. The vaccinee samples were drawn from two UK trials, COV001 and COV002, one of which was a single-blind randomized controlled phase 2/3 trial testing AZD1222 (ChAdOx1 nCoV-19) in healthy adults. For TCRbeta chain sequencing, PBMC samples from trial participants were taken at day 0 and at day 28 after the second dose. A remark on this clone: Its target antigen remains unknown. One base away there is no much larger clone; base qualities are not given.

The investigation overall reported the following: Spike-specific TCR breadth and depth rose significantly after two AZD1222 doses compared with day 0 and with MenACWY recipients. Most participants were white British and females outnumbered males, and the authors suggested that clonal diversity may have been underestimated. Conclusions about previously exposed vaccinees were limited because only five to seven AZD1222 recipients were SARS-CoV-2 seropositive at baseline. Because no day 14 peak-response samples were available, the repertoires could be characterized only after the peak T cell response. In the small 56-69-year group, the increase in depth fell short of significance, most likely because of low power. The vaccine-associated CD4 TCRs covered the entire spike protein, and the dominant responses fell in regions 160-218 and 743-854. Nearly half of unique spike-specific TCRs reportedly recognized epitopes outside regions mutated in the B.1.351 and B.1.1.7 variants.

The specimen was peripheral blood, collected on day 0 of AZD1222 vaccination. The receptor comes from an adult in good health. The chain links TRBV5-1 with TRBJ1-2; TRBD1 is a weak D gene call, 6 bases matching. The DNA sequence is TGCGCCAGCAGCTCGGACAGCATCTATGGCTACACCTTC. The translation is CASSSDSIYGYTF.